This is a list of T cell receptor beta chains from one sample in a study of response to subunit inactivated influenza vaccine. TCRdb re-derived calls from the RT-PCR reads in MiXCR, one entry per CDR3 protein. The data show approximately 230,000 distinct CDR3 sequences, 12% seen once. The sample here was non-naive T cells sorted from PBMCs, taken 14 to 15 days before vaccination. Receptor source: a man aged 45-60 years who received an inactivated influenza vaccine. CDR3s include the opening cysteine and the closing phenylalanine or tryptophan. A D gene is named only where the DNA matches it firmly. Size is stated for part of the rows, as once, few or many counts, or as a class when the clone is expanded.

D: .; J: TRBJ1-1; V: TRBV13; size: .; DNA: TGTGCCAGCAGCTTTCCCCTCAGGGATAACACTGAAGCTTTCTTT; CDR3: CASSFPLRDNTEAFF
D: TRBD2; J: TRBJ2-1; V: TRBV4-2; size: .; DNA: TGTGCCAGCAGCCTAACCGGGACTAGCCCTTTCGGGGAGCAGTTCTTC; CDR3: CASSLTGTSPFGEQFF
D: TRBD2; J: TRBJ2-1; V: TRBV7-2; size: .; DNA: TGTGCCAGCAGCTTCGAAAGCGGGAGAGCTAATGAGCAGTTCTTC; CDR3: CASSFESGRANEQFF
D: TRBD2; J: TRBJ2-2; V: TRBV11-3; size: many; DNA: TGTGCCAGCAGCTCGCTAGTAGCGGGAGGAGGTACCGGGGAGCTGTTTTTT; CDR3: CASSSLVAGGGTGELFF
D: .; J: TRBJ1-2; V: TRBV2; size: .; DNA: TGTGCCAGCAACCCACTGTTAGGAGGCTATGGCTACACCTTC; CDR3: CASNPLLGGYGYTF
D: .; J: TRBJ2-1; V: TRBV5-1; size: .; DNA: TGCGCCAGCAGCGACGGACGGAGTGAGCAGTTCTTC; CDR3: CASSDGRSEQFF
D: .; J: TRBJ1-1; V: TRBV4-1; size: .; DNA: TGCGCCAGCAGCCAAGGGGAGATGAACACTGAAGCTTTCTTT; CDR3: CASSQGEMNTEAFF
D: .; J: TRBJ1-4; V: TRBV4-2; size: .; DNA: TGTGCCAGCAGCCAAGATAGATGGTTACGGGAAAAACTGTTTTTT; CDR3: CASSQDRWLREKLFF
D: TRBD1; J: TRBJ2-3; V: TRBV5-1; size: few; DNA: TGCGCCAGCAGACAGGGGCAGGGGAGCACAGATACGCAGTATTTT; CDR3: CASRQGQGSTDTQYF
D: .; J: TRBJ2-7; V: TRBV19; size: .; DNA: TGTGCCAGTAGTATAAACGCTGGGAAGAGCTCCTACGAGCAGTACTTC; CDR3: CASSINAGKSSYEQYF
D: .; J: TRBJ2-7; V: TRBV2; size: .; DNA: TGTGCCAGCAGTGTCTCGGCCAACACCCTTAGGGGGAACTTC; CDR3: CASSVSANTLRGNF
D: .; J: TRBJ1-2; V: TRBV19; size: .; DNA: TGTGCCAGTGCCCGGGACACGGGGGGCTACACCTTC; CDR3: CASARDTGGYTF
D: TRBD1; J: TRBJ1-1; V: TRBV4-2; size: .; DNA: TGTGCCAGCAGCCACGTGACAGGGGGCTCGACTGAAGCTTTCTTT; CDR3: CASSHVTGGSTEAFF
D: TRBD2; J: TRBJ2-2; V: TRBV5-4; size: few; DNA: TGTGCCAGCAGCCGGGGGGCTAGCGGGGGCGGCGGGGAGCTGTTTTTT; CDR3: CASSRGASGGGGELFF
D: .; J: TRBJ1-6; V: TRBV15; size: few; DNA: TGTGCCACCAGCACAAATTTGGGCAATTCACCCCTCCACTTT; CDR3: CATSTNLGNSPLHF
D: .; J: TRBJ1-1; V: TRBV4-2; size: .; DNA: TGTGCCAGCAGCTCACCCCACCGGGAGGGAACTGAAGCTTTCTTT; CDR3: CASSSPHREGTEAFF
D: .; J: TRBJ1-5; V: TRBV12-3/TRBV12-4; size: .; DNA: TGTGCCAGCAGTTTAGGGTATGGCATCCAGCCCCAGCATTTT; CDR3: CASSLGYGIQPQHF
D: .; J: TRBJ2-2; V: TRBV12-3/TRBV12-4; size: .; DNA: TGTGCCAGCATCAATGTTGGGGAGCTGTTTTTT; CDR3: CASINVGELFF
D: .; J: TRBJ1-2; V: TRBV7-2; size: .; DNA: TGTGCCAGCAGCTTAGAGGGGGGGGCTAACTATGGCTACACCTTC; CDR3: CASSLEGGANYGYTF
D: .; J: TRBJ1-2; V: TRBV2; size: .; DNA: TGTGCCAGCAAGATACGAAGGACAGCCGACTATGGCTACACCTTC; CDR3: CASKIRRTADYGYTF
D: TRBD1; J: TRBJ2-7; V: TRBV28; size: .; DNA: TGTGCCAGCAGTCGACCGGGACAGGTCACCGGCTCCTACGAGCAGTACTTC; CDR3: CASSRPGQVTGSYEQYF
D: TRBD2; J: TRBJ2-7; V: TRBV6-1; size: .; DNA: TGTGCCAGCAGTCTTCGGGAGGGCCCCTACGAGCAGTACTTC; CDR3: CASSLREGPYEQYF
D: TRBD1; J: TRBJ1-4; V: TRBV4-3; size: few; DNA: TGCGCCAGCAGCCCCTCTCCCGGGACAGGGGAAGAAAAACTGTTTTTT; CDR3: CASSPSPGTGEEKLFF
D: .; J: TRBJ1-4; V: TRBV7-2; size: many; DNA: TGTGCCAGCAGCTTAACCAGACAGTCAACTAATGAAAAACTGTTTTTT; CDR3: CASSLTRQSTNEKLFF
D: .; J: TRBJ2-2; V: TRBV18; size: .; DNA: TGTGCCAGCTCACCATTATCAGGGAACACCGGGGAGCTGTTTTTT; CDR3: CASSPLSGNTGELFF
D: .; J: TRBJ2-1; V: TRBV9; size: .; DNA: TGTGCCAGCAGCCCCCGCCGCAGGCTGCACAATGAGCAGTTCTTC; CDR3: CASSPRRRLHNEQFF
D: .; J: TRBJ1-5; V: TRBV28; size: .; DNA: TGTGCCAGCAGGAGCACGGGGGGTCAGCCCCAGCATTTT; CDR3: CASRSTGGQPQHF
D: .; J: TRBJ2-7; V: TRBV6-2/TRBV6-3; size: few; DNA: TGTGCCAGCAGTTACACCACCTACGAGCAGTACTTC; CDR3: CASSYTTYEQYF
D: TRBD1; J: TRBJ2-5; V: TRBV4-3; size: .; DNA: TGCGCCAGCAGCCAAAGGATCAGGGGGCAAGAGACCCAGTACTTC; CDR3: CASSQRIRGQETQYF
D: TRBD1; J: TRBJ1-2; V: TRBV2; size: .; DNA: TGTGCCAGCAGTGAGGCGCACCGGGTACGGACAGGGAATCTACTTGGCTACACCTTC; CDR3: CASSEAHRVRTGNLLGYTF
D: TRBD2; J: TRBJ2-1; V: TRBV12-3/TRBV12-4; size: few; DNA: TGTGCCAGCAGTAGGCGCCTAGCGGGAAAGGGCTCCTACAATGAGCAGTTCTTC; CDR3: CASSRRLAGKGSYNEQFF
D: TRBD2; J: TRBJ2-5; V: TRBV5-1; size: few; DNA: TGCGCCAGCAGCTTAGGGACTAGCGGGCAACAAGAGACCCAGTACTTC; CDR3: CASSLGTSGQQETQYF
D: .; J: TRBJ1-2; V: TRBV6-5; size: .; DNA: TGTGCCAGCAGTTCTCTGACAGCTTCAAACTATGGCTACACCTTC; CDR3: CASSSLTASNYGYTF
D: TRBD1; J: TRBJ2-7; V: TRBV4-3; size: .; DNA: TGCGCCAGCAGCCAGGACAGGGACCCAAGCGGCATCTACGAGCAGTACTTC; CDR3: CASSQDRDPSGIYEQYF
D: .; J: TRBJ2-7; V: TRBV2; size: many; DNA: TGTGCCAGCAGTACCCAGGGCGGCGCCCCCCAGCAGTACTTC; CDR3: CASSTQGGAPQQYF